Sequencing of this T cell receptor beta chain was carried out in a study of vaccination and CD4 T cells after COVID-19 (dated by TCRdb to the early 2020s). Regarding the complete study: Every convalescent patient had a positive nasal swab PCR test for SARS-CoV-2, with mild disease in 9 or 10 patients and severe disease in one. In the convalescent cohort there were six males and four females, among whom were two Hispanic individuals, seven Caucasians, two Asians and one multiracial person. Each participant got two doses of either the Pfizer-BioNTech BNT162b2 vaccine (n=8) or the Moderna mRNA-1273 vaccine (n=2). Post-COVID blood samples were collected from convalescent patients a median of around 96 days after diagnosis, with a range of roughly 30 to 161 days. The time from the second vaccine dose to post-vaccine blood sampling had a median of roughly 70 days and ranged from about 14 to 241 days. Culture stimuli were overlapping spike peptide pools from SARS-CoV-2 and from the common cold coronaviruses HCoV-NL63, HCoV-OC43 and HCoV-229E. Control cultures used a CEFX viral epitope pool as positive control, an HIV-1 Nef peptide pool as negative control, or no peptide. In under twelve COVID-19 convalescent patients and a handful of infection-naive healthy vaccine recipients, researchers compared the spike-specific CD4+ TCR repertoire from before mRNA vaccination with the repertoire from after.

Broad study findings and their caveats: Of the vaccine-specific clones found in convalescent patients, nearly all (304 of 307) were mono-reactive for SARS-CoV-2 spike instead of being cross-reactive with common cold coronaviruses. Only a relatively small number of convalescent patients were included in the study, and early timepoints following natural infection were not analyzed. The median count of SARS-CoV-2-reactive clonotypes went up from approximately 22 after infection to a few dozen after vaccination, although the change was not significant. In convalescent patients, a median about 86% of post-vaccine SARS-CoV-2-reactive clones were detected only after vaccination, and vaccine-specific priming was suggested by this finding.

The intended sense of this specimen's treatment or condition label: approximately 10-day PBMC culture with coronavirus spike peptide pools or control peptides (ViraFEST assay). To expand antigen-specific T cells with peptide pools and then pick out the expanded clonotypes through TCR sequencing, the study relied on the ViraFEST assay. The positive SARS-CoV-2 PCR tests of the convalescent patients were dated from March to December 2020, before the Alpha, Beta and Delta variants emerged in the United States. Over 1.5 million PBMCs per well were cultured in IMDM with 5% human AB serum and approximately 10 IU/ml IL-2, plus 10 ug/ml peptide pools. On days 3 and 7, half of the culture medium was replaced with fresh IL-2-containing medium. Once the cells had been in culture for roughly 11 days, the EasySep CD4+ T cell isolation kit was used to isolate CD4+ T cells by negative selection. Ficoll-Paque Plus gradient centrifugation was used to isolate PBMCs from whole blood, and the isolated PBMCs were then either used fresh or cryopreserved at -140C. Culture conditions were generally each tested in triplicate wells.

In the case of this clonotype: Its antigen remains unidentified. No quality values exist for individual bases; no much larger clone is one base distant.

Between the V and J ends, shortened by 3 bases and 2 bases respectively, the junction contains 14 bases. Sequences DFQATT (CDR1) and SNEGSKA (CDR2) are obtained from the germline V gene (reference sequence). The CDR3, from cysteine to phenylalanine, totals 14 residues. Solely the CDR3 DNA is kept, with 42 bases framed from the first base. Library preparation was by PCR. DNA from cultured CD4+ T cells underwent TCR sequencing with the Oncomine TCR Beta short-read assay at the Johns Hopkins FTIC core. The QIAamp micro DNA kit was used to extract genomic DNA from the cultured CD4+ T cells. The Oncomine TCR Beta libraries from cultured CD4+ T cells were pooled using unique dual indexes and then sequenced on an Illumina iSeq 100. As for the authors' bioinformatics: Non-productive sequences were removed, and CDR3s that did not start with C, did not end with F or W, or were shorter than 7 amino acids were discarded. Antigen-specific clonotypes were identified with the MANAFEST web application by comparing peptide-stimulated wells with reference and other culture wells. An FDR below 0.05, an odds ratio above 5, and a productive frequency above 0.1% in at least two of three replicate wells were required for clones to be considered positive. Clonotypes that were significantly expanded in both SARS-CoV-2 spike wells and at least one common cold coronavirus spike condition were defined as cross-reactive. Similarity between CDR3 sequences was evaluated in R version 3.6.1 using Levenshtein distances (stringdist) and unrooted phylogenetic trees (ape). TCRdb reworked the public reads: Q25 trimming with fastp, MiXCR clone assembly, productive beta chains retained. CDR3 protein sequences are deduplicated, and each keeps its most common genes and DNA. These V and J calls originate from TCRdb's pipeline instead of the authors' own analysis. In all, the sample holds about 11,000 distinct CDR3 sequences, and 30% to 35% of those were seen once. The ten largest clones represent approximately 15% of the sample.

The TCR was taken from a human donor who had recovered from COVID-19. Sequences were derived from CD4+ T cells from blood, cultured in vitro, sampled after SARS-CoV-2 vaccination. Recombination joined TRBV20-1 with TRBJ2-7; no confident D gene assignment can be made. In nucleotides, the sequence is TGCAGTGCTAGTGGGTGGGGTACAACCTACGAGCAGTACTTC. It codes for CSASGWGTTYEQYF.